The entry below describes one T cell receptor (delta chain). The antigen is not known. Germline V CDR1 and CDR2: TSWWSYY, QGS. The CDR3 totals 15 residues. V was shortened by 4 bases and J by 0 bases, with 12 bases between the two germline ends. Extracted RNA was reverse transcribed into cDNA. Multiplex PCR used pooled V-gene forward primers and a constant-region reverse primer to amplify CDR3s. TCRdb fed the multiplex PCR reads into CATT to redo clone calling. The sample contains about 73,000 delta-chain clones, 30% to 40% of which appear only once. The entry originates in a study of Vδ1+ human thymocytes. Findings and limits, study-wide: Highly polyclonal TRG and TRD repertoires with Gaussian CDR3 length distributions appeared in thymus.

J is TRDJ1 and V is TRDV1, with D perhaps matching TRDD2 (5 bases). This TCR came from a boy in the first two years of life who had congenital heart surgery. Input material: Vdelta1+ gamma-delta thymocytes from the thymus. As to subset: FACS-sorted CD3+ TCRalphabeta- TCRVdelta1+ TCRVdelta2- thymocytes. CDR3 protein: CALGASRTDTDKLIF. The CDR3 bases are TGTGCTCTTGGGGCTTCCCGTACAGACACCGATAAACTCATCTTT.